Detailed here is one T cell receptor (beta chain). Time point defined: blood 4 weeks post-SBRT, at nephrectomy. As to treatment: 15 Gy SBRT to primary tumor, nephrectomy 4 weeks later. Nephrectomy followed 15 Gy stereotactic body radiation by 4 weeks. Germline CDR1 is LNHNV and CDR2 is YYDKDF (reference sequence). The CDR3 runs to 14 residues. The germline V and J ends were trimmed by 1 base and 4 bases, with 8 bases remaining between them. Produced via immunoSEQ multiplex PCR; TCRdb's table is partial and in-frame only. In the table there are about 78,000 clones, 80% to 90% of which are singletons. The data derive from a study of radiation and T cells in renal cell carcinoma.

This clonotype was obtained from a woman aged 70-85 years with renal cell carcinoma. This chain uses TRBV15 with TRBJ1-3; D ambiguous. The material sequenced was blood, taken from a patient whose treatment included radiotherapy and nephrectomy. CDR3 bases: TGTGCCACCAGCAGAGCCGGGCAGGGAAACACCATATATTTT. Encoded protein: CATSRAGQGNTIYF.